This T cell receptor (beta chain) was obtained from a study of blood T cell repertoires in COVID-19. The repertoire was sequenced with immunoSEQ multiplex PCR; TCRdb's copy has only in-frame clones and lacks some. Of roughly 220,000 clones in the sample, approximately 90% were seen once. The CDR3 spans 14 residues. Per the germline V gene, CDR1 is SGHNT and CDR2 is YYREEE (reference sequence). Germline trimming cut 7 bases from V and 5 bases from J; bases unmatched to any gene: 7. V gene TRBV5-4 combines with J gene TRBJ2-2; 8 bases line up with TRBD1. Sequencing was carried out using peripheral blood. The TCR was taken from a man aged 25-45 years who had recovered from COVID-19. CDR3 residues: CASGQGVKTGELFF. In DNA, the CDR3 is TGTGCCAGCGGACAGGGAGTAAAAACCGGGGAGCTGTTTTTT.